The 4 T cell receptor beta chains in this list originate from one sample, sequenced in a study of glioma-infiltrating T cells. The iRepertoire nested amplicon-rescue multiplex PCR amplified TCR alpha and beta CDR3s from RNA. TCRdb re-derived calls from the multiplex PCR reads in MiXCR, one entry per CDR3 protein. This sample yields more than 20,000 distinct CDR3 sequences, of which under 30% are seen a single time; around 13% belongs to the top ten. The specimen was glioma tissue, nonneoplastic brain tissue, or PBMCs (not recorded which). The receptors here all came from a human donor with low-grade glioma or glioblastoma, undergoing nonglioma brain surgery, or in good health (not recorded which).

This clonotype was seen more than once but under ten times. A read error is possible here, since a much larger clone lies one base away. The chain recombines TRBV27 with TRBJ2-4, with unresolved D. CDR1 is MNHEY, CDR2 SMNVEV, per germline (reference sequence). The CDR3 covers 12 residues. This CDR3 reads CATHDVKNIKYF. The CDR3 DNA reads TGTGCCACCCACGACGTCAAAAACATTAAGTACTTC.

This clonotype ranks as medium-sized (0.01 to 0.1%). The V and J genes are TRBV6-6 and TRBJ1-3; D unresolved. The V gene's germline CDR1 is MNHNY and CDR2 SVGAGI (reference sequence). The CDR3 spans 14 residues. Trimming shortened V by 2 bases and J by 0 bases, and 5 bases separated the two germline ends. In DNA, the CDR3 is TGTGCCAGCAGTTACGAGAGCTCTGGAAACACCATATATTTT. Translated: CASSYESSGNTIYF.

This clonotype is labeled medium-sized. The chain employs TRBV28 and TRBJ2-3; D not resolved. This CDR3 is 13 amino acids long. Trimming left V 10 bases short and J 0 bases short, with 11 bases between. Germline loops: CDR1 MDHEN, CDR2 SYDVKM. The CDR3 protein is CATAPFSTDTQYF. CDR3 sequence (DNA): TGTGCCACCGCGCCTTTCAGCACAGATACGCAGTATTTT.

Comment on this clonotype: This clone may be a read error of a much larger clone one base away. This chain uses TRBV6-2 or TRBV6-3 with TRBJ1-3, with D perhaps TRBD1 (5 bases). Germline V gene lookup returns CDR1 MNHEY and CDR2 SVGEGT. This CDR3 spans 15 amino acids. The DNA for the CDR3 is TGTGCCAGCAGACCCGCCGACAGCAGGAGAAACACCACATATTTT. The encoded protein is CASRPADSRRNTTYF.